These 14 T cell receptor beta chains share one sample of origin, sequenced in a study of cytomegalovirus exposure and HLA in healthy donors. The primer mix had 60 Vbeta and 13 Jbeta primers. Sequencing used immunoSEQ multiplex PCR; TCRdb keeps in-frame clones, though not all of them. The sample has under 200,000 clones; around 80% are singletons. Sequencing was performed on PBMCs. These receptors all come from a woman aged 45 to 65 in good health and CMV-seropositive.

V usage is TRBV4-2 and J usage is TRBJ2-5; TRBD1 matches at 12 bases. Losses at the gene ends were 4 bases for V and 1 base for J; bases not matched to a gene: 4. The CDR3 runs 16 residues. In germline, CDR1 is LGHNA, CDR2 YNFKEQ. CDR3 protein: CASSPGTGGGQETQYF. CDR3 coding DNA: TGTGCCAGCAGCCCCGGGACAGGGGGCGGCCAAGAGACCCAGTACTTC.

This clone was seen more than once but under ten times. The chain links TRBV5-1 to TRBJ2-3; TRBD2 matches at 10 bases. CDR1 and CDR2 from the germline V gene are SGHRS and YFSETQ. The V gene end was trimmed by 4 bases and the J gene end by 5 bases; junction bases not matched to a gene: 7. The CDR3 consists of 15 residues. The CDR3 sequence is CASSQRTSGLDTQYF. The CDR3 nucleotides are TGCGCCAGCAGCCAACGGACTAGCGGATTAGATACGCAGTATTTT. Full variable domain (outside the CDR3, taken from reference TRBV5-1 and TRBJ2-3): KAGVTQTPRYLIKTRGQQVTLSCSPISGHRSVSWYQQTPGQGLQFLFEYFSETQRNKGNFPGRFSGRQFSNSRSEMNVSTLELGDSALYLCASSQRTSGLDTQYFGPGTRLTVL.

The rearrangement uses TRBV2 and TRBJ2-1, with 11 bases fitting TRBD2. The length of the CDR3 is 15 residues. Germline assignment: CDR1 SNHLY and CDR2 FYNNEI. V lost 4 bases and J lost 4; bases outside the gene matches: 3. CDR3 nucleotide sequence: TGTGCCAGCAGTGCGACTAGCGGGACATACAATGAGCAGTTCTTC. Protein product: CASSATSGTYNEQFF.

Worth noting for this clone: One junction end disagrees with the germline gene, perhaps due to a read error. The chain recombines TRBV7-3 with TRBJ1-5; 12 nucleotides match TRBD1. CDR1 is SGHTA and CDR2 is FQGTGA in the germline V gene. The length of the CDR3 is 18 residues. The CDR3: CASSLWDRGRSANRPQHF. CDR3 coding DNA: TGTGCCAGCAGCTTATGGGACAGGGGGCGGAGTGCCAATCGGCCCCAGCATTTT.

The V and J genes are TRBV7-6 and TRBJ1-1; TRBD1 is a possible D gene (6 bases). This CDR3 contains 15 residues. Germline V CDR1 and CDR2: SGHVS, FNYEAQ. Trimming removed 4 bases from V and 5 bases from J, with 17 bases in between. The CDR3 DNA is TGTGCCAGCAGCTCCCTTGGGGGGGGGACAACTGAAGCTTTCTTT. It yields the protein CASSSLGGGTTEAFF. Full variable domain (remainder filled in from reference TRBV7-6 and TRBJ1-1): GAGVSQSPRYKVTKRGQDVALRCDPISGHVSLYWYRQALGQGPEFLTYFNYEAQQDKSGLPNDRFSAERPEGSISTLTIQRTEQRDSAMYRCASSSLGGGTTEAFFGQGTRLTVV.

The chain couples TRBV5-1 to TRBJ2-5, with 9 bases lining up with TRBD1. J was trimmed by 7 bases and V by 0 bases; bases with no gene match: 7. The germline V gene has CDR1 SGHRS and CDR2 YFSETQ. The CDR3 has 15 residues. The CDR3 region has the DNA TGCGCCAGCAGCTTGGACGGACAGGGGTCGCTGACCCAGTACTTC. Translation: CASSLDGQGSLTQYF.

This clone was seen only a few times. The chain links TRBV5-1 to TRBJ1-1; TRBD1 matches 7 bases. This CDR3 has 14 residues. Trimming removed 3 bases from V and 4 bases from J; junction bases left unmatched: 6. Germline values: CDR1 SGHRS, CDR2 YFSETQ. The CDR3 region has the DNA TGCGCCAGCAGCTATATTACAGGGGTCACTGAAGCTTTCTTT. Translating it yields CASSYITGVTEAFF.

V and J are TRBV19 and TRBJ1-6; D is undetermined. Trimming removed 2 bases at V and 10 bases at J, with 9 bases between. Germline-derived CDR1 and CDR2 are LNHDA and SQIVND (reference sequence). CDR3 length: 13 amino acids. The CDR3, as DNA: TGTGCCAGTAGTATACGTCAGATGTCACCCCTCCACTTT. Its translation: CASSIRQMSPLHF.

This chain links TRBV6-4 with TRBJ1-2; 8 bases are a match to TRBD1. The CDR3 runs to 14 residues. Trimming at V came to 6 bases and at J to 5 bases, leaving 8 bases not matched to a gene. In germline, CDR1 is MRHNA, CDR2 SNTAGT. This CDR3 reads CASSGDRGGYGYTF. The CDR3, as DNA: TGTGCCAGCAGCGGAGACAGGGGAGGGTATGGCTACACCTTC.

The rearrangement links TRBV7-2 to TRBJ2-7; perhaps TRBD2 as D (5 bases). This CDR3 contains 12 residues. Trimming pared 4 bases from V and 7 bases from J, leaving 11 bases between. CDR1 and CDR2 (germline): SGHTA, FQGNSA. The CDR3 reads CASSSAGREQYF. CDR3 coding DNA: TGTGCCAGCAGCTCGGCGGGCAGGGAGCAGTACTTC.

This clone was observed a single time. This chain joins TRBV6-6 and TRBJ1-4, with 8 bases aligning to TRBD1. The V gene's germline CDR1 is MNHNY and CDR2 SVGAGI (reference sequence). This CDR3 contains 15 residues. Losses at the gene ends were 5 bases for V and 4 bases for J; bases not matched to a gene: 6. CDR3 residues: CASSTGTGLNEKLFF. For the CDR3, the DNA is TGTGCCAGCAGTACAGGGACAGGACTTAATGAAAAACTGTTTTTT.

This chain connects TRBV5-4 to TRBJ1-5, with TRBD1 matching 7 bases. Trimming at V came to 4 bases and at J to 3 bases, leaving 4 bases not matched to a gene. There are 14 residues in the CDR3. The germline V gene encodes CDR1 SGHNT and CDR2 YYREEE (reference sequence). The CDR3 bases are TGTGCCAGCAGCCGACAGGGTGACAATCAGCCCCAGCATTTT. Residues: CASSRQGDNQPQHF.

In its sample, this clone was seen once. The rearrangement uses TRBV21-1 and TRBJ2-7; the table's D call, TRBD2, has no DNA check behind it. TRBV21-1 is a documented pseudogene. The CDR3 has 16 residues. The CDR3 protein is CASSKATSESTYEQYF. The CDR3 DNA is TGTGCCAGCAGCAAGGCGACTAGCGAGTCTACCTACGAGCAGTACTTC.

V gene TRBV27 combines with J gene TRBJ2-1, with 13 positions matching TRBD2. Germline lookup yields CDR1 MNHEY and CDR2 SMNVEV (reference sequence). This CDR3 region has 17 residues. V dropped 3 bases and J dropped 4; count of bases not matched to a gene: 6. The CDR3 DNA sequence: TGTGCCAGCAGTTTTCTGCGGACTAGCGGGGGATACAATGAGCAGTTCTTC. This translates into CASSFLRTSGGYNEQFF.